This T cell receptor beta chain originates from a study of cytomegalovirus exposure and HLA in healthy donors. General observations from the study: Some V segments, including TRBV6-2 and TRBV6-3, were excluded as indistinguishable. Later work found most CMV-associated TCR beta chains apparently HLA-restricted. In a later analysis, TCR beta V- and J-gene trimming was associated with a missense DCLRE1C variant.

Only a few counts were recorded for this clone. Its specificity is unknown. CDR3 size: 14 residues. The ends lost 9 bases at V and 8 bases at J; junction bases unmatched: 10. In germline, CDR1 is LNHNV, CDR2 YYDKDF (reference sequence). The PCR had 60 Vbeta and 13 Jbeta primers. Clones were sequenced by immunoSEQ multiplex PCR, and TCRdb holds only the in-frame ones, with some missing. The sample lists approximately 100,000 clones; just under 70% were seen once. The chain carries TRBV15 and TRBJ2-2, with 9 bases aligning to TRBD1. Material: PBMCs. This TCR was sampled from a woman in her seventies in good health and CMV-seropositive. The CDR3 here is CATGQGTGFGELFF. CDR3 in DNA: TGTGCCACTGGACAGGGGACCGGGTTTGGGGAGCTGTTTTTT. Full variable domain (remainder filled in from reference TRBV15 and TRBJ2-2): DAMVIQNPRYQVTQFGKPVTLSCSQTLNHNVMYWYQQKSSQAPKLLFHYYDKDFNNEADTPDNFQSRRPNTSFCFLDIRSPGLGDTAMYLCATGQGTGFGELFFGEGSRLTVL.